Below, 18 T cell receptor beta chains from the same sample are listed, as sequenced in a study of Graves' ophthalmopathy and Graves' hyperthyroidism. TCR beta CDR3 regions were amplified from RNA transcripts. An opening RT-PCR round employed HTBI primers and preceded a second-round multiplex PCR. TCRdb processed the multiplex PCR reads anew with MiXCR; each CDR3 protein has one entry. The sample contains approximately 1.2 million distinct CDR3 sequences, 35% to 45% of which appear only once. The sequenced sample consisted of peripheral blood or thyroid tissue (not recorded which). These receptors were taken from an adult man with Graves' hyperthyroidism.

This clonotype showed up many times. The chain carries TRBV14 and TRBJ1-2; D gene unclear. The germline V gene has CDR1 SGHDN and CDR2 FVKESK. V lost 3 bases, J lost 3 bases, and 8 bases lay in between. This CDR3 contains 13 residues. CDR3 sequence reads: CASSQSRHYGYTF. In nucleotides, the CDR3 is TGTGCCAGCAGCCAGTCCAGGCACTATGGCTACACCTTC. The full variable domain, its missing parts supplied by reference TRBV14 and TRBJ1-2, is EAGVTQFPSHSVIEKGQTVTLRCDPISGHDNLYWYRRVMGKEIKFLLHFVKESKQDESGMPNNRFLAERTGGTYSTLKVQPAELEDSGVYFCASSQSRHYGYTFGSGTRLTVV.

This clonotype was seen only a few times. The J gene is TRBJ2-7, the V gene TRBV10-3; 7 nucleotides line up with TRBD1. The V gene end was trimmed by 3 bases and the J gene end by 5 bases; junction bases not matched to a gene: 4. The germline gives CDR1 ENHRY, CDR2 SYGVKD. The CDR3 is 13 amino acids. The CDR3 loop reads CAISERGQDEQYF. CDR3 nucleotide sequence: TGTGCCATCAGTGAAAGGGGGCAAGACGAGCAGTACTTC.

The chain links TRBV29-1 to TRBJ2-7, with D possibly matching TRBD1 (6 bases). Trimming shortened V by 8 bases and J by 3 bases, and 14 bases separated the two germline ends. The CDR3 contains 12 residues. Germline V gives CDR1 SQVTM, CDR2 ANQGSEA. CDR3 DNA sequence: TGCAGCCCGGGACACGTCCTCTACGAGCAGTACTTC. Translating it yields CSPGHVLYEQYF.

The chain employs TRBV3-1 and TRBJ2-5; D unresolved. V was shortened by 4 bases and J by 0 bases, with 9 bases between the two germline ends. CDR3 size: 14 residues. In germline, CDR1 is LGHDT, CDR2 YNNKEL (reference sequence). CDR3 residues: CASSLQRDQETQYF. CDR3 nucleotide sequence: TGTGCCAGCAGCCTCCAACGGGACCAAGAGACCCAGTACTTC.

About this clonotype itself: One base away lies a much larger clone, so this may be a sequencing read error. This sequence joins TRBV20-1 and TRBJ2-2; 8 bases line up with TRBD1. Germline CDR1 DFQATT, CDR2 SNEGSKA (reference sequence). V shed 6 bases and J 3 bases; nucleotides not matched to a gene: 3. The CDR3 runs 13 residues. DNA for the CDR3: TGCAGTGCCATGACAGGGGACACCGGGGAGCTGTTTTTT. Its translation is CSAMTGDTGELFF.

A note on this clonotype: Possible read error: a much larger clone is one base away. V gene TRBV7-2 combines with J gene TRBJ2-7; D may be TRBD1 or TRBD2 (5 bases each). CDR1 and CDR2 (germline): SGHTA, FQGNSA. V lost 5 bases and J 3 bases, leaving 20 bases between the germline ends. The CDR3 runs to 16 residues. This CDR3 reads CASSPPPGPGNYEQYF. The CDR3 coding sequence is TGTGCCAGCAGCCCTCCACCGGGACCAGGAAACTACGAGCAGTACTTC.

CDR3 amino acids: CAAAGQVSYEQYF. The CDR3 DNA is TGTGCCGCCGCGGGACAGGTTTCCTACGAGCAGTACTTC. The chain joins TRBV10-3 to TRBJ2-7, with 8 bases lining up with TRBD1. From germline, CDR1 is ENHRY and CDR2 SYGVKD. J lost 1 base, V lost 11 bases, and 7 bases had no gene match. The CDR3 covers 13 residues.

This clonotype was counted many times. The V call is TRBV7-9, the J call TRBJ1-4, with 7 bases identical to TRBD1. V shed 5 bases, J shed 8 bases, and the junction held 11 bases outside the gene matches. CDR1 and CDR2 from the germline V gene are SEHNR and FQNEAQ (reference sequence). The CDR3 covers 15 residues. The CDR3, as DNA: TGTGCCAGCAGCAGTCGACAGGGCGTTTACGAAAAACTGTTTTTT. This encodes CASSSRQGVYEKLFF.

The rearrangement uses TRBV29-1 and TRBJ1-2, with TRBD1 as a possible D gene (6 bases). Germline V CDR1 and CDR2: SQVTM, ANQGSEA. CDR3 length: 13 residues. Trimming pared 1 base from V and 7 bases from J, leaving 13 bases between. Written as DNA, the CDR3 is TGCAGCGTTGAAGGGGGGAGGGGGATTGGCTACACCTTC. Amino acids: CSVEGGRGIGYTF.

With respect to this clonotype: At one end the junction does not follow the germline gene, possibly because of a read error. The CDR3 sequence is CATSDAGSRDTQYF. DNA for the CDR3: TGTGCCACCAGTGATGCGGGGAGCAGAGATACGCAGTATTTT. The V and J genes are TRBV24-1 and TRBJ2-3; possibly TRBD2 for D (6 bases). This CDR3 region has 14 residues. Germline CDR1 and CDR2: KGHDR and SFDVKD.

This clonotype occurred many times. The J gene is TRBJ2-2, the V gene TRBV7-3; D unresolved. Germline V gene sequence: CDR1 SGHTA, CDR2 FQGTGA. Trimming cost V 1 base and J 7 bases, with 7 bases left between them. CDR3 length: 13 residues. The CDR3 sequence: CASSLKVSGELFF. The CDR3 DNA is TGTGCCAGCAGCTTAAAAGTGAGCGGGGAGCTGTTTTTT.

This clonotype has a handful of counts. J is TRBJ2-7 and V is TRBV4-1, with D possibly TRBD2 on 5 matching bases. Trimming left V 4 bases short and J 2 bases short, with 9 bases between. The CDR3 has 13 residues. Germline V CDR1 and CDR2: MGHRA, YSYEKL. As DNA, the CDR3 is TGCGCCAGCAGCCCTTGGGAGACCTACGAGCAGTACTTC. It translates to CASSPWETYEQYF.

Worth noting for this clonotype: Since a much larger clone is just one base distant, this may be a read error. This sequence joins TRBV9 and TRBJ2-5; D is unclear. V lost 1 base to trimming and J lost 1 base, with 20 bases between them. This CDR3 spans 18 amino acids. CDR1 is SGDLS and CDR2 is YYNGEE in the germline V gene. CDR3 loop: CASSVRHEVQKTQETQYF. The DNA for the CDR3 is TGTGCCAGCAGCGTACGACATGAGGTCCAGAAAACCCAAGAGACCCAGTACTTC.

Comment on this clonotype: At one of its ends the junction is not consistent with the germline gene, which may arise from a read error. The chain joins TRBV7-9 to TRBJ1-2; the D is unclear. The CDR3 spans 15 residues. Germline V gene data show CDR1 as SEHNR and CDR2 as FQNEAQ (reference sequence). The CDR3 protein is CASSLGGVANYGYTF. The CDR3 bases are TGTGCCAGCAGCTTAGGCGGAGTTGCTAACTATGGCTATACCTTC. Looking up the rest from reference TRBV7-9 and TRBJ1-2 gives the full variable domain: DTGVSQNPRHKITKRGQNVTFRCDPISEHNRLYWYRQTLGQGPEFLTYFQNEAQLEKSRLLSDRFSAERPKGSFSTLEIQRTEQGDSAMYLCASSLGGVANYGYTFGSGTRLTVV.

This clonotype was seen only a few times. A read error is likely, as this CDR3 ends without the conserved phenylalanine or tryptophan. This chain connects TRBV20-1 to TRBJ1-2; 9 bases align to TRBD1. CDR1 is DFQATT and CDR2 is SNEGSKA in the germline V gene (reference sequence). The CDR3 contains 16 residues. The ends lost 6 bases at V and 0 bases at J; junction bases unmatched: 11. The CDR3 DNA reads TGCAGTGCGCCGGACAGGGGATCAGGCCCTAACTATGGCTACACCGTC. Protein sequence: CSAPDRGSGPNYGYTV.

On this clonotype itself: One end of the junction fails to match germline, which may point to a read error. This rearrangement joins TRBV7-8 to TRBJ2-5; D gene ambiguous. The CDR3 sequence is 14 residues long. CDR1 SGHVS and CDR2 FQNEAQ come from the germline V gene. In DNA, the CDR3 is TGTGCCAGCAGCTCCGACGAGAAGCTGGAGACCCAGTGCTTC. Its translation is CASSSDEKLETQCF.

Of note for this clonotype: This may stem from a read error, because a much larger clone lies one nucleotide away. The V call is TRBV10-3, the J call TRBJ1-4; perhaps TRBD1 as D (5 bases). Germline V gives CDR1 ENHRY, CDR2 SYGVKD. The CDR3 has 13 amino acids. The CDR3 DNA reads TGTGCCAGCAGTGAACGGGGGAGCGAAAAACTGTTTTTT. This translates into CASSERGSEKLFF.

This rearrangement joins TRBV7-9 to TRBJ1-6; 7 nucleotides agree with TRBD1. V was clipped by 5 bases and J by 10 bases; unmatched bases: 11. Germline lookup yields CDR1 SEHNR and CDR2 FQNEAQ (reference sequence). The CDR3 contains 15 residues. The CDR3 is CASSQGQTYGSPLHF. The CDR3 DNA reads as TGTGCCAGCAGCCAGGGACAGACATATGGCTCACCCCTCCACTTT.